Listed below are T cell receptor beta chains from one sample, sequenced in a study of cytomegalovirus exposure and HLA in healthy donors. Assay: immunoSEQ multiplex PCR; the TCRdb copy retains only in-frame clones and omits some. The sample holds approximately 150,000 clones; roughly 10% are singletons and the top ten take less than 2%. The sequenced sample consisted of PBMCs. The source is a male donor in good health and CMV-seronegative. Each CDR3 is given with its conserved first and last residue. A D gene is named only where the DNA matches it firmly. The size of a clone is reported for some rows only, either as once, few or many, or as a class for expanded clones.

TRBV18	.	TRBD2	TRBJ2-7	TGTGCCAGCTCACCACCAAAGACTAGCGGTTCCTACGAGCAGTACTTC	CASSPPKTSGSYEQYF
TRBV5-4	few	.	TRBJ2-2	TGTGCCAGCACCTTCAGTGGCACCGGGGAGCTGTTTTTT	CASTFSGTGELFF
TRBV29-1	few	.	TRBJ2-4	TGCAGCGTTGAAGACGGTCGGGGGGCCTTAAACATTCAGTACTTC	CSVEDGRGALNIQYF
TRBV28	few	.	TRBJ1-3	TGTGCCAGCAGTTTCCAGGCCGTCTCTGGAAACACCATATATTTT	CASSFQAVSGNTIYF
TRBV5-1	few	.	TRBJ2-3	TGCGCCAGCAGCTCCCAGGGGGGTAGCACAGATACGCAGTATTTT	CASSSQGGSTDTQYF
TRBV28	.	TRBD1	TRBJ1-1	TGTGCCAGCAGTTTACCGACAGGGCGGAACACTGAAGCTTTCTTT	CASSLPTGRNTEAFF
TRBV25-1	.	TRBD1	TRBJ1-1	TGTGCCAGCAGGCCCACCGGGACAGGGGGCTTGAACACTGAAGCTTTCTTT	CASRPTGTGGLNTEAFF
TRBV28	few	TRBD1	TRBJ2-1	TGTGCCAGCACCCTTGGGACAGCCTACAATGAGCAGTTCTTC	CASTLGTAYNEQFF
TRBV5-6	few	.	TRBJ2-3	TGTGCCAGCAGCTTGGTTAACCGCGGGGTGGGAGATACGCAGTATTTT	CASSLVNRGVGDTQYF
TRBV5-1	.	.	TRBJ2-3	TGCGCCAGCAGTATGGTGGGCACTTTCACAGATACGCAGTATTTT	CASSMVGTFTDTQYF
TRBV7-3	once	TRBD1	TRBJ2-2	TGTGCCAGCAGCAAGATACAGGGGGCGGCCGGGGAGCTGTTTTTT	CASSKIQGAAGELFF